This T cell receptor (beta chain) derives from a study of technical replicates of blood from several donors. Profiling relied on immunoSEQ multiplex PCR, and the TCRdb table lists in-frame clones only, not all of them. The data hold under 110,000 clones, with over 95% observed a single time. CDR1 is SEHNR and CDR2 is FQNEAQ in the germline V gene (reference sequence). With 7 bases clipped from V and 5 bases from J, the junction kept 7 bases outside the gene matches. CDR3 length: 13 residues. This receptor was identified in a human donor in good health. Specimen: T cells isolated from PBMCs. The rearrangement links TRBV7-9 to TRBJ1-1; 7 bases match TRBD1. CDR3: CASTLGGQTEAFF. CDR3 in DNA: TGTGCCAGCACTTTGGGGGGACAGACTGAAGCTTTCTTT.